These T cell receptor beta chains were read from a single sample in a study of metastatic and nonmetastatic thyroid tumors. TCRdb reassembled clones from the PCR reads with MiXCR. Among 20,000 to 25,000 clones listed, roughly 22% were seen once. Sequencing was performed on tumor tissue. The receptors stem from a female donor with papillary thyroid cancer or a benign thyroid nodule (not recorded which). Some clones in this sample may be carry-over from other donors' samples. Each CDR3 is given with its conserved first and last residue. D genes are given only for firm matches. Clone size is given for some rows only: seen once, a few or many times, or a class if the clone is expanded.

clone_size,j_call,v_call,d_call,cdr3_nt,cdr3_aa
many,TRBJ2-6,TRBV19,.,TGTGCCAGTAGACCGGGACCCTCTGGGGCCAACGTCCTGACTTTC,CASRPGPSGANVLTF
.,TRBJ2-1,TRBV7-3,TRBD2,TGTGCCAGCAGCATAAAGGTGGGGCTAGCGGGAGAAATCAATGAGCAGTTCTTC,CASSIKVGLAGEINEQFF
many,TRBJ2-5,TRBV18,TRBD1,TGTGCCAGCTCGCCGGGACAGGGGGAGACCCAGTACTTC,CASSPGQGETQYF
many,TRBJ2-7,TRBV30,TRBD2,TGTGCCTGGAGTTGGGGAGGGCCTTCCTTCGAGCAGTACTTC,CAWSWGGPSFEQYF
many,TRBJ1-6,TRBV7-8,.,TGTGCCAGCAGCGACCCTTTCCCTTCACCCCTCCACTTT,CASSDPFPSPLHF
.,TRBJ2-3,TRBV6-2/TRBV6-3,.,TGTGCCAGCAGTCATGGGGCAGGGTACTTTGGTATGCAGTATTTT,CASSHGAGYFGMQYF
.,TRBJ2-1,TRBV20-1,TRBD2,TGCAGTGCCCTCCCGTTTACTAGCGGTTACAATGAGCAGCTCTTC,CSALPFTSGYNEQLF
.,TRBJ2-7,TRBV6-1,TRBD1,TGTGCCACCGAGGGACAGGGTGTCGGGGAGCAGTACTTC,CATEGQGVGEQYF
many,TRBJ2-1,TRBV3-1,TRBD2,TGTGCCAGCAGCCAAGTTAGCGGGAGGGTAAATGAGCAGTTCTTC,CASSQVSGRVNEQFF
few,TRBJ2-7,TRBV29-1,TRBD1,TGCAGCTTCGACAGGGGGGCGGACGAGCAGTACTTC,CSFDRGADEQYF
.,TRBJ2-1,TRBV20-1,.,TGCAGTGCTAGAGATTCCGAGACCTGGAGGAATGAGCAGTTCTTC,CSARDSETWRNEQFF
.,TRBJ2-3,TRBV28,.,TGTGCCAGCAGTCATGAGTACGCCTCCCCAGATACGCAGTATTTT,CASSHEYASPDTQYF
many,TRBJ2-1,TRBV20-1,.,TGCAGTGCTAGAATCGTCTGGGGGTTGGATGAGCAGTTCTTC,CSARIVWGLDEQFF
many,TRBJ2-5,TRBV18,.,TGTGCCAGCTCACCCCTCAGCAGGGGTGGAGGTCAAGAGACCCAGTACTTC,CASSPLSRGGGQETQYF
many,TRBJ2-3,TRBV19,TRBD2,TGTGCCAGTAGTTGGGGACTAGGAGCGGCAGATACGCAGTATTTT,CASSWGLGAADTQYF
many,TRBJ1-5,TRBV11-2,.,TGTGCCAGCAGCTTAGGGCCAGGGATAGGCCAGCCCCAGCATTTT,CASSLGPGIGQPQHF
few,TRBJ1-2,TRBV5-1,.,TGCGCTATCAGCTTGGATGGGAAGGGCTACACCTTC,CAISLDGKGYTF
few,TRBJ1-1,TRBV12-3/TRBV12-4,.,TGTGCCAGCAGTCTTCGGACGGACACTGAAGCTTTATTT,CASSLRTDTEALF
many,TRBJ1-5,TRBV20-1,TRBD1,TGCAGTGCTTCCCAGGGGGGGGATCAGCCCCAGCATTTT,CSASQGGDQPQHF
once,TRBJ1-3,TRBV5-1,.,TGCGCCAGCAGCTTGTGGGGAGTCGGAAACACCATATATTTT,CASSLWGVGNTIYF
.,TRBJ1-2,TRBV3-1,.,TGTGCCAGCATCCAAGGGGTTACAGGTGTTGGCTACACCTTC,CASIQGVTGVGYTF
.,TRBJ2-7,TRBV20-1,.,TGCAGTGCTAGAATAGGAATAGGGACCTACGAGCAGTACTTC,CSARIGIGTYEQYF
many,TRBJ2-7,TRBV3-1,.,TGTGCCAGCAGGCTGCAGGGGACGACCTACGAGCAGTACTTC,CASRLQGTTYEQYF
.,TRBJ1-1,TRBV20-1,.,TGCAGTGCTAGTTATTGGAACACTGAAGCTTTCTTT,CSASYWNTEAFF
.,TRBJ1-4,TRBV7-9,.,TGTGCCAGCAGCCCGCTGAATGAAAAACTGTTTTTT,CASSPLNEKLFF
few,TRBJ2-7,TRBV20-1,.,TGCAGTGCTAACGAACTAGAACTATACGAGCAGTACTTC,CSANELELYEQYF
.,TRBJ1-6,TRBV2,.,TGTGCCAGCAGTGTGCAGGGCGGCTATAATTCACCCCTCCACTTT,CASSVQGGYNSPLHF
few,TRBJ2-7,TRBV6-2/TRBV6-3,TRBD2,TGTGCCAGCACCGCAGCGGGAGTGGCCTACGAGCAGTACTTC,CASTAAGVAYEQYF
.,TRBJ2-1,TRBV9,.,TGTGCCAGCAGCGTAGCAAGCGACCCCTACAATGAGCAGTTCTTC,CASSVASDPYNEQFF
medium-sized,TRBJ2-7,TRBV27,.,TGTGCCAGCAGTTTAAGGGGGGGCCGGTACTACGAGCAGTACTTC,CASSLRGGRYYEQYF
few,TRBJ2-1,TRBV7-3,TRBD1,TGTGCCAGCAGCTTACGACAGGGGGTCAACAGTGAGCAGTTCTTC,CASSLRQGVNSEQFF
.,TRBJ1-1,TRBV6-1,.,TGTGCCAGCTCACAAACCCAGGGTGAAGCTTTCTTT,CASSQTQGEAFF
.,TRBJ1-2,TRBV28,.,TGTGCCACCAATACCGAGAGGTCGTATGGCTACACCTTC,CATNTERSYGYTF
large,TRBJ2-7,TRBV2,.,TGTGCCAGCAGATCCTACGAGCAGTACTTC,CASRSYEQYF
once,TRBJ1-1,TRBV5-1,TRBD1,TGCGCCAGCAGCTTGATGGACAGGGGGTACGCATTGAACACTGAAGCTTTCTTT,CASSLMDRGYALNTEAFF
many,TRBJ1-5,TRBV2,.,TGTGCCAGTGGATTGGACCAGCCCCAGCATTTT,CASGLDQPQHF
many,TRBJ2-1,TRBV18,.,TGTGCCAGCTCATACGTGGGGTCGTACAATGAGCAGTTCTTC,CASSYVGSYNEQFF
many,TRBJ2-4,TRBV7-8,TRBD2,TGTGCCAGCAGCATAGCAGGACGCGGGAGGGACTCTAAACACATTCAGTACTTC,CASSIAGRGRDSKHIQYF
.,TRBJ2-7,TRBV27,TRBD2,TGTGCCAGCAGTCCAACCGGGAGGCCTAACTACGAGCAGTACTTC,CASSPTGRPNYEQYF
many,TRBJ2-3,TRBV9,TRBD2,TGTGCCAGCAGCGCAGGACTAGCGGCCCTCCCCGGGGCAGATACGCAGTATTTT,CASSAGLAALPGADTQYF
.,TRBJ2-7,TRBV6-2/TRBV6-3,.,TGTGCCAGCAGCCGGTACGGGGTCCACGAGCAGTACTTC,CASSRYGVHEQYF
.,TRBJ2-1,TRBV7-8,.,TGTGCCAGCAGCCCCGTGGCTAGCGCGCACTCCTACAGTGAGCAGTTCTTC,CASSPVASAHSYSEQFF
.,TRBJ2-7,TRBV24-1,.,TGTGCCACCAGTGAAAAACCCCGGGCAGGGAAACCAGAGCAGTACTTC,CATSEKPRAGKPEQYF
few,TRBJ2-3,TRBV6-1,.,TGTGCCAGCATCCCCGCTGGGTGGTTAACATATACGCAGTATTTT,CASIPAGWLTYTQYF
.,TRBJ1-4,TRBV20-1,.,TGCAGTGCTAGAGACAGTAATGAAAAACTGTTTTTT,CSARDSNEKLFF
many,TRBJ2-5,TRBV2,.,TGTGCCAGCAGTGAGGGAAATCCTTGGGGGGCGGGAGAGACCCAGTACTTC,CASSEGNPWGAGETQYF
few,TRBJ2-5,TRBV12-3/TRBV12-4,.,TGTGCCAGCAGTCCCGTAGGCGGGACGGGGGAGACCCAGTACTTC,CASSPVGGTGETQYF
many,TRBJ1-5,TRBV6-1,.,TGTGCCAGCAGCCCCCCGGACAGAAATCAGCCCCAGCATTTT,CASSPPDRNQPQHF
few,TRBJ1-2,TRBV6-5,.,TGTGCCAGCACTTACTCGGAGGGGGGCGGGACTAACTATGGCTACACCTTC,CASTYSEGGGTNYGYTF
.,TRBJ2-5,TRBV5-1,.,TGCGCCAGCAGCCCACTCGGGTTCCCAGAGGAGACCCAGTACTTC,CASSPLGFPEETQYF
few,TRBJ2-7,TRBV20-1,.,TGCAGTGCTATTGGGACACAGTACGAGCAGTACTTC,CSAIGTQYEQYF
few,TRBJ2-5,TRBV3-1,.,TGTGCCATCATCCAAGGACTGCAAGAGACCCAGTACTTC,CAIIQGLQETQYF
many,TRBJ1-2,TRBV10-3,.,TGTGCCACCCCGCACCGCAGGGGTGCAGACTATGGCTACACCTTC,CATPHRRGADYGYTF
.,TRBJ1-2,TRBV28,.,TGTGCCAGCAGACCCGGCAGTTACATGTCCTATGGCTACACCTTC,CASRPGSYMSYGYTF